The sample holds a few counts of the clone carrying this TCR beta chain. Its antigen is not identified. It was cDNA, reverse transcribed from extracted RNA, that served as the sequencing template. Profiling relied on immunoSEQ multiplex PCR, and the TCRdb table lists in-frame clones only, not all of them. This sample carries about 7,500 clones, around 69% of them seen once, and the ten largest clones take more than 12%. The data derive from a study of CD8+ T cells in alopecia areata. The overall study: It was oral tofacitinib, at 5 to 10 mg twice daily, that treated patients received. The tofacitinib course ran for 6 to 18 months and was followed by 6 months off drug. Study findings and constraints: The study found higher clonality in lesional than normal scalp, especially in alopecia totalis/universalis. Scalp repertoires also include resident alphabeta T cells from normal skin.

Lesional scalp tissue (obtained by punch biopsy) and peripheral blood were collected from alopecia areata patients. CDR1 SGDLS and CDR2 YYNGEE come from the germline V gene. Between the trimmed V and J ends, which lost 6 bases and 1 base, there was a span of 13 bases. The CDR3 runs to 14 residues. The chain recombines TRBV9 with TRBJ1-1; a possible D gene is TRBD1 (5 bases). The sequenced sample was skin, obtained at week 0. The receptor was isolated from a human donor with alopecia areata. Here the CDR3 reads CASTLGTGNTEAFF. CDR3 nucleotide sequence: TGTGCCAGCACCCTGGGGACGGGGAACACTGAAGCTTTCTTT.